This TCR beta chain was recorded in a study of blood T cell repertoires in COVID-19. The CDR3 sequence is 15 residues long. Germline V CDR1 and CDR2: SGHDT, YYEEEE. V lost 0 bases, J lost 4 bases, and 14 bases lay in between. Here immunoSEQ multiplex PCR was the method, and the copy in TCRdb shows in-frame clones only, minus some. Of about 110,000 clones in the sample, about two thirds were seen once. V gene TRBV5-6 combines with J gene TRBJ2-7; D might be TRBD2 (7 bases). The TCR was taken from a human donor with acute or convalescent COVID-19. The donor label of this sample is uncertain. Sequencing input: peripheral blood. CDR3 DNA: TGTGCCAGCAGCTTGGGAGCAGGGGAGGGTTACGAGCAGTACTTC. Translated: CASSLGAGEGYEQYF.